This T cell receptor beta chain was sequenced in a study of CD8+ T cells in alopecia areata. Once RNA had been extracted, it was reverse transcribed into cDNA to act as the sequencing template. TCRdb keeps only in-frame clones here, not all; method: immunoSEQ multiplex PCR. The table includes 150,000 to 200,000 clones, roughly 60% detected once. The sequenced sample consisted of CD4+ T cells sorted from blood. The source is a human donor in good health.

The CDR3 DNA reads as TGTGCCAGCAGCTTAGGGGGAGGGACAGGTCGAAAACTGTTTTTT. Its translation is CASSLGGGTGRKLFF. The rearrangement uses TRBV7-2 and TRBJ1-4, with 8 positions matching TRBD1. The V segment lost 1 base and the J segment 10 bases; nucleotides outside the gene matches: 8. This CDR3 spans 15 amino acids. Germline V CDR1 and CDR2: SGHTA, FQGNSA.